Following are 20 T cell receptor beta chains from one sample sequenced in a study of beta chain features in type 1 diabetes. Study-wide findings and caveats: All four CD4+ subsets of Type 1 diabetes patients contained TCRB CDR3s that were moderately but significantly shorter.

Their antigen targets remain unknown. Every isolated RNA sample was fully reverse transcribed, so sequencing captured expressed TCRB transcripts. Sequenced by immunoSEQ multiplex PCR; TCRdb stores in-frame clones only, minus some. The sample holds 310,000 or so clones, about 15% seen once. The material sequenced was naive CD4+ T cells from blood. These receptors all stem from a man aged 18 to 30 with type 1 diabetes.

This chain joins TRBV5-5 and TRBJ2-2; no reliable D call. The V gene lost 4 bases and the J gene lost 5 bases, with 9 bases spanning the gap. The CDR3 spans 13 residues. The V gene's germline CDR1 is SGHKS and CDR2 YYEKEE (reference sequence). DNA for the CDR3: TGTGCCAGCAGCGAGAGATGGACCGGGGAGCTGTTTTTT. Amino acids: CASSERWTGELFF. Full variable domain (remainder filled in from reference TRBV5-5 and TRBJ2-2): DAGVTQSPTHLIKTRGQQVTLRCSPISGHKSVSWYQQVLGQGPQFIFQYYEKEERGRGNFPDRFSARQFPNYSSELNVNALLLGDSALYLCASSERWTGELFFGEGSRLTVL.

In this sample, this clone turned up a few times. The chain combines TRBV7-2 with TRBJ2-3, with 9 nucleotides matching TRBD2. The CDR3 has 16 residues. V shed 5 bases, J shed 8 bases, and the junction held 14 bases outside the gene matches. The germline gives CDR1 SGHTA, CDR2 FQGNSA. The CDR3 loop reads CASSTTTGTSLATQYF. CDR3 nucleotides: TGTGCCAGCAGCACCACCACCGGGACTAGCCTTGCTACGCAGTATTTT.

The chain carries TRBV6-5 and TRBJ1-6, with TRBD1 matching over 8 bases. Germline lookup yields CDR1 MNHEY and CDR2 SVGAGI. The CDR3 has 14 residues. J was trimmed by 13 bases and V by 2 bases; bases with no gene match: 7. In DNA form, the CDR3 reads TGTGCCAGCAGTTACCACGGACAGGGCGGGCCCCTCCACTTT. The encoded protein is CASSYHGQGGPLHF.

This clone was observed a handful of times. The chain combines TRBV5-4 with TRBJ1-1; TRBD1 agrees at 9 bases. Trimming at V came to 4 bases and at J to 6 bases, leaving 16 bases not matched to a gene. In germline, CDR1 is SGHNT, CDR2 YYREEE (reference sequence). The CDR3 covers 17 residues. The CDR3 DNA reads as TGTGCCAGCAGCAAGGCCGCCGGGACAGGGTTAGTGGCTGAAGCTTTCTTT. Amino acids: CASSKAAGTGLVAEAFF.

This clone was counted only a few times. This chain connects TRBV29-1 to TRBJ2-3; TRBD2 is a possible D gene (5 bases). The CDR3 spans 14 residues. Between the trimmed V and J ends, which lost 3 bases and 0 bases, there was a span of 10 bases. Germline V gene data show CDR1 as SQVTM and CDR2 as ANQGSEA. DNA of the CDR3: TGCAGCGTTGACCGGGGATCTAGCACAGATACGCAGTATTTT. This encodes CSVDRGSSTDTQYF.

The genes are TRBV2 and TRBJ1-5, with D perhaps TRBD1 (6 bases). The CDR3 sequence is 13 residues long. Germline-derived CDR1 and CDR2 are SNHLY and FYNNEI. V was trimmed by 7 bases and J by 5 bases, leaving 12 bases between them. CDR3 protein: CASTGDPYQPQHF. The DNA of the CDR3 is TGTGCCAGCACAGGGGATCCGTATCAGCCCCAGCATTTT. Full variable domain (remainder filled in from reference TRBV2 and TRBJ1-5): EPEVTQTPSHQVTQMGQEVILRCVPISNHLYFYWYRQILGQKVEFLVSFYNNEISEKSEIFDDQFSVERPDGSNFTLKIRSTKLEDSAMYFCASTGDPYQPQHFGDGTRLSIL.

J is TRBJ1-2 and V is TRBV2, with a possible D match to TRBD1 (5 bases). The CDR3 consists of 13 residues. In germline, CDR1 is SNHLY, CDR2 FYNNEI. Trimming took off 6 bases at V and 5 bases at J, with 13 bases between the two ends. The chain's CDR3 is CASRPGLMYGYTF. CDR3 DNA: TGTGCCAGCAGGCCGGGACTGATGTATGGCTACACCTTC. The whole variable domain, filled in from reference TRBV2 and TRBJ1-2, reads EPEVTQTPSHQVTQMGQEVILRCVPISNHLYFYWYRQILGQKVEFLVSFYNNEISEKSEIFDDQFSVERPDGSNFTLKIRSTKLEDSAMYFCASRPGLMYGYTFGSGTRLTVV.

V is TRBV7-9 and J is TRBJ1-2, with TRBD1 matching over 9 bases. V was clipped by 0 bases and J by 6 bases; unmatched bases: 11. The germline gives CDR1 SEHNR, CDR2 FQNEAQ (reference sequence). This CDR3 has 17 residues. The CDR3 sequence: CASSLADRGARIHGYTF. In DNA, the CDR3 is TGTGCCAGCAGCTTAGCGGACAGGGGAGCGCGGATTCATGGCTACACCTTC.

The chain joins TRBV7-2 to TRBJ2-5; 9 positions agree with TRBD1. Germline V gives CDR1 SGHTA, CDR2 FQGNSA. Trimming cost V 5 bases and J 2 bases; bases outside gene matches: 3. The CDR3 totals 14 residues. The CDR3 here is CASSKQGAQETQYF. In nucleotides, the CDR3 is TGTGCCAGCAGCAAACAGGGGGCACAAGAGACCCAGTACTTC.

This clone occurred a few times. The DNA of the CDR3 is TGCGCCAGCAGCCCGGAGGTTGGGGCGGGGGTCTACGAGCAGTACTTC. Protein: CASSPEVGAGVYEQYF. The rearrangement links TRBV5-1 to TRBJ2-7; 7 positions agree with TRBD2. The CDR3 is 16 residues long. Germline CDR1 and CDR2: SGHRS and YFSETQ. The ends lost 4 bases at V and 3 bases at J; junction bases unmatched: 13.

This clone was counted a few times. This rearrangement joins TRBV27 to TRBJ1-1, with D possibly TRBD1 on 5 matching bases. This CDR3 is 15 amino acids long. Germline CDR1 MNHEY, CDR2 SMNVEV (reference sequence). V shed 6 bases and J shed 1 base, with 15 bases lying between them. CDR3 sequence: CASRSSGWANTEAFF. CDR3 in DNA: TGTGCCAGCAGATCATCAGGGTGGGCGAACACTGAAGCTTTCTTT.

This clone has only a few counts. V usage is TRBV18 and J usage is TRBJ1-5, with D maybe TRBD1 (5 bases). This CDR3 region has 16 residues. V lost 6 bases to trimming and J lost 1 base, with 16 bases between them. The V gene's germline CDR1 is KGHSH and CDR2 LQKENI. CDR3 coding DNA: TGTGCCAGCTCCCCCACTGGGACTCTCAGCAATCAGCCCCAGCATTTT. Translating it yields CASSPTGTLSNQPQHF.

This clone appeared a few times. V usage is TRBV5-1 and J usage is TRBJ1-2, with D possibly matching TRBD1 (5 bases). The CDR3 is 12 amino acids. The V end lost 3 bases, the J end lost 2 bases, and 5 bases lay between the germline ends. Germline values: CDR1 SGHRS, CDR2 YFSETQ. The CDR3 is CASSSGNYGYTF. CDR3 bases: TGCGCCAGCAGCTCAGGGAACTATGGCTACACCTTC.

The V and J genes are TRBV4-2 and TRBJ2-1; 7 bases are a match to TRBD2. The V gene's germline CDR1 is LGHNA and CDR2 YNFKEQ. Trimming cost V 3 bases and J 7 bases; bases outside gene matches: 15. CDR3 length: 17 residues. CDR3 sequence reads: CASSQAELASSGNEQFF. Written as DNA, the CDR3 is TGTGCCAGCAGCCAGGCTGAACTAGCGTCAAGCGGTAATGAGCAGTTCTTC.

The CDR3 DNA reads as TGTGCCAGCAGTTACCCCTCCGTCCGCTATCCCACCTTC. Protein sequence: CASSYPSVRYPTF. The gene calls are TRBV28 and TRBJ1-2; no definite D call. Germline CDR1 MDHEN, CDR2 SYDVKM. The CDR3 totals 13 residues. Trimming shortened V by 4 bases and J by 13 bases, and 19 bases separated the two germline ends.

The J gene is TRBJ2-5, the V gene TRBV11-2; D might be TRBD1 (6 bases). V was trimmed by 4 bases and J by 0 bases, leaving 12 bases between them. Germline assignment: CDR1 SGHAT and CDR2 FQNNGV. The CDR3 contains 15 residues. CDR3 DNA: TGTGCCAGCAGCTCGGACAGTTGGTACCAAGAGACCCAGTACTTC. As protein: CASSSDSWYQETQYF.

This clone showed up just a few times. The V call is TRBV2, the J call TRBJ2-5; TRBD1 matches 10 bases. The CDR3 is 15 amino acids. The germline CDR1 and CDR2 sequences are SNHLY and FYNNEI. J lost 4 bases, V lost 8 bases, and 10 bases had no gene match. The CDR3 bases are TGTGCCAGCCATCCGCGGACAGGGGGTATAGAGACCCAGTACTTC. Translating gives CASHPRTGGIETQYF.

CDR3 DNA sequence: TGCGCCAGCAGCCAGGCCCGGGTGCGCACAGATACGCAGTATTTT. Its translation is CASSQARVRTDTQYF. J is TRBJ2-3 and V is TRBV4-1; D call uncertain. This CDR3 region has 15 residues. Trimming cost V 3 bases and J 1 base, with 11 bases left between them. Germline CDR1 and CDR2: MGHRA and YSYEKL.

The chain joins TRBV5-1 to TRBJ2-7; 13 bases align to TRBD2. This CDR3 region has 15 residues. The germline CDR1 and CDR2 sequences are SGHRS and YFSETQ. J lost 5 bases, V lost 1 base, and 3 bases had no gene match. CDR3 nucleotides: TGCGCCAGCAGCTTGACCGGGACTAGCGGGGACGAGCAGTACTTC. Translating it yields CASSLTGTSGDEQYF.

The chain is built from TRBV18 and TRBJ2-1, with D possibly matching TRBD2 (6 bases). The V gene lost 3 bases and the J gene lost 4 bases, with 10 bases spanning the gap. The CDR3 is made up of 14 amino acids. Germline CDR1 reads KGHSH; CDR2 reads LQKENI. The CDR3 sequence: CASSPGGSYNEQFF. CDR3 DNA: TGTGCCAGCTCACCGGGGGGTTCTTACAATGAGCAGTTCTTC. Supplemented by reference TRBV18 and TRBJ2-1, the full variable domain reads NAGVMQNPRHLVRRRGQEARLRCSPMKGHSHVYWYRQLPEEGLKFMVYLQKENIIDESGMPKERFSAEFPKEGPSILRIQQVVRGDSAAYFCASSPGGSYNEQFFGPGTRLTVL.